This TCR beta chain was recovered during a study of breast tumors, draining lymph nodes, adjacent tissues. Study findings and constraints: Tumor T cell lymph node origin was a supported hypothesis, not proven.

This CDR3 has 16 amino acids. The germline CDR1 and CDR2 sequences are LGHNA and YSLEER. The lymph nodes were axillary draining lymph nodes from breast cancer patients. With regard to this clonotype: Its antigen remains unidentified. One end of the junction varies from germline; a read error may be responsible.

TCRdb redid the calling of the multiplex PCR reads with MiXCR, one entry per CDR3 protein. In the table there are about 230,000 distinct CDR3 sequences, 32% of which are singletons. Sequenced: axillary lymph node tissue. The sequence came from a female donor with breast cancer. Some clones in this sample may be carry-over from other donors' samples. V gene TRBV4-3 combines with J gene TRBJ2-3, with D possibly matching TRBD2 (6 bases). This CDR3 reads CASSQLAGGPRDAQYF. The CDR3 DNA is TGCGCCAGCAGCCAACTAGCAGGAGGGCCGCGAGATGCGCAGTATTTT.